Following are 31 T cell receptor gamma chains from one sample sequenced in a study of γδ T cells in repeated Plasmodium falciparum infection. Bulk repertoires came from Vgamma9/Vdelta2+ or Vdelta2-negative gammadelta T cells flow-sorted from PBMC. TCRdb fed the multiplex PCR reads to CATT. The data contain approximately 30,000 gamma-chain clones, more than 1.4% of them singletons. The source material was gamma-delta T cells from blood. The receptors stem from a pool of human donors (malaria-infected and uninfected, not separated).

In this sample, this clone turned up a few times. TCRdb has a much larger clone's protein, which differs at residue 4 from the translation of this DNA, likely because of a read error; what is shown is the protein translated from the DNA. This rearrangement joins TRGV4 to TRGJ1 or TRGJ2. Because TCRdb records no J gene, it was assigned here through a match of the DNA to germline. CDR3 length equals 13 residues. Germline lookup yields CDR1 EGSTGY and CDR2 YDSYTSSV. CDR3 sequence (DNA): TGTGCCACCCGGGATGAGGGGTATTATAAGAAACTCTTT. Its protein product is CATRDEGYYKKLF.

No J gene call was made, and the V gene is TRGV2. The germline V gene has CDR1 EGSNGY and CDR2 YDSYNSKV. This CDR3 is built from 12 residues. The CDR3 DNA reads TGTGCCACCTGGGACGGTAATTATAGGAAGCTCTTT. Protein product: CATWDGNYRKLF.

This clone was counted ten times or more. A read error is likely here: a far larger clone is one base away. The chain carries TRGV9 and TRGJ1 or TRGJ2. This CDR3 region has 10 residues. Germline loops: CDR1 GITISATS, CDR2 ISYDGTV (reference sequence). V gave up 5 bases and J gave up 8 bases; unmatched junction bases: 3. CDR3 nucleotides: TGTGCCTTGTGGGGGGATAAGAAACTCTTT. Translating gives CALWGDKKLF.

A word on this clone: The TCRdb record carries a much larger clone's protein, which differs from this DNA's translation at residue 4; a read error is the likely cause, and the protein listed here is the DNA translation. Different DNA sequences within this sample yield the same CDR3. The rearrangement links TRGV9 to TRGJP. As TCRdb names no J gene, one was assigned here on the basis of a DNA match to germline. The CDR3 has 17 amino acids. The germline gives CDR1 GITISATS, CDR2 ISYDGTV (reference sequence). CDR3 in amino acids: CALREVQGGLGKKIKVF. Here the CDR3 DNA reads TGTGCCTTGAGGGAGGTGCAAGGGGGGTTGGGCAAAAAAATCAAGGTATTT.

A remark on this clone: For this DNA, TCRdb reports the protein of a much larger clone, which diverges at residue 4, most likely from a read error; the protein presented here is translated directly from the DNA. This chain joins TRGV9 and TRGJ1 or TRGJ2. As TCRdb names no J gene, one was assigned here on the basis of a DNA match to germline. The V gene end was trimmed by 9 bases and the J gene end by 9 bases; junction bases not matched to a gene: 14. Germline CDR1 GITISATS, CDR2 ISYDGTV (reference sequence). The CDR3 has 12 residues. In nucleotides, the CDR3 is TGTGCCTTGAGGATAAGGGGTTTTAAGAAACTCTTT. Protein product: CALRIRGFKKLF.

This clone was recorded a few times. With a far larger clone one base away, a read error is the likely cause. This sample includes further DNA sequences coding for the same CDR3. In nucleotides, the CDR3 is TGTGCCTTGTGGGAGGTAAGGGGCGATTATTATAAGAAACTCTTC. Protein product: CALWEVRGDYYKKLF. No J gene was called, and the V gene is TRGV9. The germline V gene encodes CDR1 GITISATS and CDR2 ISYDGTV (reference sequence). This CDR3 is built from 15 residues.

Concerning this clone itself: The protein held in TCRdb is that of a much larger clone and does not match this DNA's translation at residue 11, likely because of a read error; the protein shown is translated from the DNA. The chain joins TRGV4 to TRGJP2. Germline V gene sequence: CDR1 EGSTGY, CDR2 YDSYTSSV. There are 14 residues in the CDR3. The CDR3 is CATWDGPGGWTKTF. As DNA, the CDR3 is TGTGCCACCTGGGATGGGCCAGGAGGATGGACCAAGACGTTT.

Ten or more counts support this clone. The protein recorded in TCRdb matches a much larger clone and deviates from this DNA's translation at residue 8, suggesting a read error; the protein here is obtained by translating the DNA. This chain links TRGV4 with TRGJ1 or TRGJ2. The CDR3 consists of 12 residues. Germline V lookup: CDR1 EGSTGY, CDR2 YDSYTSSV. The V gene end was trimmed by 5 bases and the J gene end by 9 bases; junction bases not matched to a gene: 10. The DNA of the CDR3 is TGTGCCACCTGGGTCCACGGCCTTAAGAAACTCTTT. Amino acid sequence: CATWVHGLKKLF.

This clone occurred many times. With a far larger clone one base away, a read error is the likely cause. The CDR3 DNA sequence: TGTGCCCTGTGGGACGTCCATTATTATAAGAAACTCTTT. Amino acid sequence: CALWDVHYYKKLF. The chain couples TRGV9 to TRGJ1 or TRGJ2. The J gene is absent in TCRdb and was assigned here via DNA matching to germline. Germline CDR1 is GITISATS and CDR2 is ISYDGTV (reference sequence). The CDR3 length is 13 residues.

This clone was found many times. For this DNA, TCRdb reports the protein of a much larger clone, which diverges at residue 9, most likely from a read error; the protein presented here is translated directly from the DNA. The chain recombines TRGV2 with TRGJP2. The germline CDR1 and CDR2 sequences are EGSNGY and YDSYNSKV. With 0 bases clipped from V and 4 bases from J, the junction kept 8 bases outside the gene matches. This CDR3 region has 16 residues. The CDR3 nucleotides are TGTGCCACCTGGGACGGGCGTAGAGATAGTGATTGGATCAAGACGTTT. Residues: CATWDGRRDSDWIKTF.

This clone occurred many times. The V call is TRGV5, the J call TRGJ1 or TRGJ2. Germline V lookup: CDR1 VINAFY, CDR2 YDVSNSKD. V lost 3 bases to trimming and J lost 4 bases; unmatched junction nucleotides: 6. This CDR3 comprises 13 residues. CDR3 sequence reads: CATWDGPYYKKLF. In DNA form, the CDR3 reads TGTGCCACCTGGGACGGTCCCTATTATAAGAAACTCTTT.

About this clone itself: The protein given by TCRdb reflects a much larger clone and differs at residue 5 from this DNA's translation, likely from a read error; the protein shown is the DNA's translation. The genes are TRGV3 and TRGJ1 or TRGJ2. Here the J gene was assigned by germline matching of the DNA, as TCRdb has none. The length of the CDR3 is 11 residues. Germline CDR1 VTNTFY, CDR2 YDVSTARD (reference sequence). The CDR3, as DNA: TGTGCCACCTGGAACAGGCCGGCGAAACTCTTT. It encodes CATWNRPAKLF.

This clone has a count of ten or more. The protein TCRdb lists belongs to a much larger clone and differs from this DNA's translation at residue 11, which points to a read error; the protein shown is made from the DNA. This rearrangement joins TRGV9 to TRGJ1 or TRGJ2. Per germline, CDR1 GITISATS and CDR2 ISYDGTV (reference sequence). The CDR3 totals 13 residues. The DNA of the CDR3 is TGTGCCTTGTGGGAGTCACATTATTATAAGGAACTCTTT. It codes for CALWESHYYKELF.

Ten or more counts support this clone. A much larger clone is a single base away; this may be a read error. The CDR3 sequence is CALWEQNYYKKLF. The DNA for the CDR3 is TGTGCCTTGTGGGAGCAGAATTATTATAAGAAACTCTTT. The gene calls are TRGV9 and TRGJ1 or TRGJ2. The CDR3 runs to 13 residues. Germline CDR1 is GITISATS and CDR2 is ISYDGTV (reference sequence). V shed 3 bases, J shed 0 bases, and the junction held 2 bases outside the gene matches.

This clone has ten or more counts. The protein that TCRdb holds for this DNA derives from a much larger clone and differs from the translated DNA at residue 4, which likely indicates a read error; the protein shown here is translated from the DNA. The chain has TRGV9 and TRGJP. Germline values: CDR1 GITISATS, CDR2 ISYDGTV (reference sequence). The CDR3 sequence is 17 residues long. This chain's CDR3 is CALREVIQELGKKIKVF. The CDR3 DNA is TGTGCCTTGCGGGAGGTGATTCAAGAGTTGGGCAAAAAAATCAAGGTATTT.

Details on this clone: This likely came from a read error, as a far larger clone is one base away. This specimen includes other DNA sequences encoding the same CDR3. Here the CDR3 DNA reads TGTGCCTTGTGGGAGGTGTCGGAGGAAGGGCCGGAGAAACTCTTC. Amino acids: CALWEVSEEGPEKLF. No J gene was assigned, while the V gene was called as TRGV9. The CDR3 runs to 15 residues. CDR1 is GITISATS, CDR2 ISYDGTV, per germline (reference sequence).

This clone was seen a few times. It is likely a read error: a sequence one base away is far more abundant. Other nucleotide sequences from this sample produce the same CDR3. The chain links TRGV9 to TRGJ1 or TRGJ2. TCRdb carries no J gene annotation; the J gene was assigned here by matching the DNA with germline. This CDR3 contains 13 residues. V was clipped by 5 bases and J by 10 bases; unmatched bases: 14. CDR1 and CDR2 (germline): GITISATS, ISYDGTV (reference sequence). DNA for the CDR3: TGTGCCTTGTGGGCCCCTCAGGGAGGCAAGAAACTCTTT. Translated: CALWAPQGGKKLF.

This clone was recorded at least ten times. With only one base between it and a far larger clone, this is likely a read error. Other DNA sequences in this specimen translate into the identical CDR3. The chain joins TRGV9 to TRGJ1 or TRGJ2. Because TCRdb records no J gene, it was assigned here through a match of the DNA to germline. Germline lookup yields CDR1 GITISATS and CDR2 ISYDGTV (reference sequence). The CDR3 covers 12 residues. The CDR3: CALWKPYYKKLF. The CDR3 DNA follows: TGTGCCCTGTGGAAACCGTATTATAAGAAACTCTTT.

This clone showed up many times. This DNA's translation differs at residue 14 from TCRdb's protein, which comes from a much larger clone; a read error is likely, and the protein shown is translated from the DNA. This chain links TRGV2 with TRGJ1 or TRGJ2. The V gene's germline CDR1 is EGSNGY and CDR2 YDSYNSKV. The CDR3 extends over 16 amino acids. CDR3 residues: CATWDGILPNYYKRLF. The CDR3 DNA sequence: TGTGCCACCTGGGACGGAATCCTTCCGAATTATTATAAGAGACTCTTT.

This clone was observed a few times. TCRdb's entry gives the protein of a much larger clone, which mismatches this DNA's translation at residue 9, likely from a read error; the protein reported here is translated from the DNA. Called V gene: TRGV9; the J gene was not called. The germline V gene encodes CDR1 GITISATS and CDR2 ISYDGTV (reference sequence). CDR3 length: 11 amino acids. This CDR3 reads CALWSGKIRVF. In DNA, the CDR3 is TGTGCCTTGTGGTCCGGAAAAATCAGGGTATTT.

To note about this clone: One base separates it from a far larger clone, so it is likely a read error. This sample includes further DNA sequences coding for the same CDR3. This chain joins TRGV4 and TRGJ1 or TRGJ2. Here the J gene came from matching the DNA to germline, since TCRdb omits it. Germline V lookup: CDR1 EGSTGY, CDR2 YDSYTSSV. The CDR3 runs to 13 residues. This CDR3 reads CATWDAQWYKKLF. For the CDR3, the DNA is TGCGCCACCTGGGATGCCCAATGGTATAAGAAACTCTTT.

Remarks on this clone: The translation of this DNA and the TCRdb protein of a much larger clone differ at residue 10, probably owing to a read error; the protein shown here is translated from the DNA. This sequence joins TRGV8 and TRGJP2. Here the J gene was assigned by germline matching of the DNA, as TCRdb has none. Germline V gene sequence: CDR1 VENAVY, CDR2 YDSYNSRV. The CDR3 totals 17 residues. Losses at the gene ends were 0 bases for V and 3 bases for J; bases not matched to a gene: 10. CDR3: CATWDRRHGCSDWIKTF. CDR3 coding DNA: TGTGCCACCTGGGATAGGCGCCACGGGTGTAGTGATTGGATCAAGACGTTT.

This clone was observed a handful of times. TCRdb's protein, taken from a much larger clone, differs from this DNA's translation at residue 13, likely owing to a read error; the protein displayed comes from the DNA. This chain links TRGV9 with TRGJP. TCRdb offers no J gene call, so here the DNA was matched to germline to obtain one. Germline CDR1 and CDR2: GITISATS and ISYDGTV (reference sequence). The length of the CDR3 is 18 residues. CDR3 residues: CALWEVQAEELGQKIKVF. The CDR3 DNA sequence: TGTGCCTTGTGGGAGGTGCAAGCCGAAGAGTTGGGCCAAAAAATCAAGGTATTT.

This clone was observed at least ten times. The protein that TCRdb holds for this DNA derives from a much larger clone and differs from the translated DNA at residue 3, which likely indicates a read error; the protein shown here is translated from the DNA. The V gene is TRGV2, the J gene TRGJ1 or TRGJ2. The CDR3 contains 13 residues. Germline V lookup: CDR1 EGSNGY, CDR2 YDSYNSKV. This chain's CDR3 is CAAWDGPNYKKLF. CDR3 sequence (DNA): TGTGCCGCCTGGGACGGGCCGAATTATAAGAAACTCTTT.

This clone was seen ten or more times. With only one base between it and a far larger clone, this is likely a read error. This same CDR3 is encoded by further DNA sequences in the sample. The gene calls are TRGV9 and TRGJ1 or TRGJ2. The J gene is not listed in TCRdb, so it was assigned here from a DNA match to germline. Germline CDR1 GITISATS, CDR2 ISYDGTV (reference sequence). The CDR3 sequence is 13 residues long. The chain's CDR3 is CALWEPPTNKKLF. The CDR3 DNA sequence: TGCGCCTTGTGGGAGCCCCCTACAAATAAGAAACTCTTT.

At least ten counts were recorded for this clone. A far larger clone is just one base off, so this is likely a read error. This same CDR3 is encoded by further DNA sequences in the sample. The chain employs TRGV9 and TRGJ1 or TRGJ2. No J segment appears in TCRdb, so it was assigned here by matching the sequence to germline. Germline lookup yields CDR1 GITISATS and CDR2 ISYDGTV (reference sequence). The CDR3 consists of 14 residues. In DNA, the CDR3 is TGTGCCCTGTGGGAGGTGCAAAGGGGTTATAAGAAACTCTTT. It encodes CALWEVQRGYKKLF.

This clone was seen at least ten times. TCRdb attributes to this sequence the protein of a much larger clone, which differs from the DNA translation at residue 6; a read error is likely, and the protein displayed is translated from the DNA. The chain joins TRGV3 to TRGJ1 or TRGJ2. Germline CDR1 reads VTNTFY; CDR2 reads YDVSTARD (reference sequence). The CDR3 covers 17 residues. The V and J ends lost 3 bases and 0 bases, in that order; junction bases with no gene match: 14. CDR3 protein: CATWDGRQPVNYYKKLF. CDR3 in DNA: TGTGCCACCTGGGACGGGCGACAGCCCGTGAATTATTATAAGAAACTCTTT.

This clone has more than one count but fewer than ten. The protein in TCRdb stems from a much larger clone and differs at residue 2 from this DNA's translation, likely a read error; here the protein is translated from the DNA. The chain is built from TRGV9 and TRGJP. Because TCRdb records no J gene, it was assigned here through a match of the DNA to germline. The CDR3 sequence is 19 residues long. The germline V gene encodes CDR1 GITISATS and CDR2 ISYDGTV (reference sequence). The CDR3 region is CTLWEVHLVRELGKKIKVF. The CDR3 DNA is TGTACCTTGTGGGAGGTGCATTTGGTGAGGGAGTTGGGCAAAAAAATCAAGGTATTT.

This clone was observed at least ten times. A far larger clone is a single base away, which makes a read error likely. The same CDR3 arises from other DNA sequences in this sample as well. V and J are TRGV9 and TRGJP. The CDR3 runs 16 residues. After removal of 2 bases from V and 12 bases from J, the junction contained 10 bases not matched to a gene. From germline, CDR1 is GITISATS and CDR2 ISYDGTV (reference sequence). CDR3 bases: TGTGCCTTGTGGGAGGCCATGAGGAAGGGCAAAAAAATCAAGGTATTT. Its translation: CALWEAMRKGKKIKVF.

Many counts were recorded for this clone. The protein TCRdb lists belongs to a much larger clone and differs from this DNA's translation at residue 2, which points to a read error; the protein shown is made from the DNA. The chain's CDR3 is CTLWDYYKKLF. In nucleotides, the CDR3 is TGTACCTTGTGGGATTATTATAAGAAACTCTTT. The chain has TRGV9 and TRGJ1 or TRGJ2. TCRdb gives no J gene; it was assigned here by matching the DNA to germline. Germline assignment: CDR1 GITISATS and CDR2 ISYDGTV (reference sequence). This CDR3 is 11 amino acids long.

This clone occurred many times. This likely traces to a read error, being one base from a far larger clone. Other DNA sequences in this sample translate to the same CDR3. The chain is built from TRGV9 and TRGJ1 or TRGJ2. CDR3 size: 13 residues. Germline V lookup: CDR1 GITISATS, CDR2 ISYDGTV (reference sequence). CDR3 loop: CALWEVPYYKKLF. The DNA of the CDR3 is TGTGCCCTGTGGGAGGTGCCGTATTATAAGAAACTCTTT.